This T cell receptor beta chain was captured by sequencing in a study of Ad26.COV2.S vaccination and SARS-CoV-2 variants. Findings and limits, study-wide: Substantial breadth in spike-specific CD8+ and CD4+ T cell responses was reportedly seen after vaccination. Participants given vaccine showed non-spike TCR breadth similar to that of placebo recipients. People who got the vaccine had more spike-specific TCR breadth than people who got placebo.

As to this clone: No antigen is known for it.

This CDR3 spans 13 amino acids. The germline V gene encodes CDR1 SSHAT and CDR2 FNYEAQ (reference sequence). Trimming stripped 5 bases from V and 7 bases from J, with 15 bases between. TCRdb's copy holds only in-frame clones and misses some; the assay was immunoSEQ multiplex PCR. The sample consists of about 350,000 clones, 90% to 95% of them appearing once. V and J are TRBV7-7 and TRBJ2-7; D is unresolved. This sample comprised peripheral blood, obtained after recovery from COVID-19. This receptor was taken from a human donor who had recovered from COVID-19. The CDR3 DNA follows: TGTGCCAGCAGCGAAGGAGAGCTTAGGGAGCAGTACTTC. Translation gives CASSEGELREQYF.